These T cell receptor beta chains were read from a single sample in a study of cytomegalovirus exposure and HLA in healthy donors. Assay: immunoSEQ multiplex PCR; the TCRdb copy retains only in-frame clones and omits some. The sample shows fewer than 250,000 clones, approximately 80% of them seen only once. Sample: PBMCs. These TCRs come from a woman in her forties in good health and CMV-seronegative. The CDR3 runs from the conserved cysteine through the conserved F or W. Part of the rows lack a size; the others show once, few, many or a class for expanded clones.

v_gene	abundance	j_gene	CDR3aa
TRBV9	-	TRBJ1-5	CASSVGEGLVGQPQHF
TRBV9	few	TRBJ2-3	CASSVLTASTDTQYF
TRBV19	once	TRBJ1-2	CASKTPGDNYGYTF
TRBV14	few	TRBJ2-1	CASSHLAGGLYNEQFF
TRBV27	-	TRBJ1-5	CATRGRGHQPQHF
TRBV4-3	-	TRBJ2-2	CASSRIAGVDTGELFF
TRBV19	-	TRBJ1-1	CASTPQGATEAFF
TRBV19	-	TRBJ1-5	CASSMRDQPQHF
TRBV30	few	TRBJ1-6	CAWSGTGLSYNSPLHF
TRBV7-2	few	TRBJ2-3	CASSPGQGSTDTQYF
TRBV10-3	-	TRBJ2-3	CAISERTGPDTQYF
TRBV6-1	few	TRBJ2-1	CASSLSGRYNEQFF
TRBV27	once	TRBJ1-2	CASSLRGPKSPTNYGYTF
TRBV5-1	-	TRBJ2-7	CASSLEPGQGVYEQYF
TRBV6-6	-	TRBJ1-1	CASSAESEAFF
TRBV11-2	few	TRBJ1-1	CASTGNRGTEAFF
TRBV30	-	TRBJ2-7	CAVQGTALREQYF
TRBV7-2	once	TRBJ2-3	CASSSPPGLRQYF